A single sample gave rise to the 25 T cell receptor beta chains below, sequenced in a study of blood T cell repertoires in COVID-19. Here immunoSEQ multiplex PCR was the method, and the copy in TCRdb shows in-frame clones only, minus some. Among fewer than 250,000 clones listed, over 70% were seen once. Sample: peripheral blood. The source of these receptors is a man aged 55 to 70 with acute or convalescent COVID-19.

The J gene is TRBJ2-6, the V gene TRBV19; 7 bases fit TRBD1. This CDR3 spans 15 amino acids. J lost 2 bases, V lost 5 bases, and 3 bases had no gene match. Germline V lookup: CDR1 LNHDA, CDR2 SQIVND (reference sequence). The DNA for the CDR3 is TGTGCCAGTAGTCTAACAGGGGCTGGGGCCAACGTCCTGACTTTC. Its protein product is CASSLTGAGANVLTF.

This sequence joins TRBV6-5 and TRBJ2-7, with 8 bases fitting TRBD2. The CDR3 length is 14 residues. CDR1 MNHEY and CDR2 SVGAGI come from the germline V gene. V lost 3 bases to trimming and J lost 4 bases; unmatched junction nucleotides: 5. The CDR3, as DNA: TGTGCCAGCAGTTATGAGCCTAGCGGGTACGAGCAGTACTTC. The encoded protein is CASSYEPSGYEQYF.

The V call is TRBV4-2, the J call TRBJ2-2; unclear D gene. The CDR3 covers 15 residues. V was cut by 1 base and J by 0 bases, with 6 bases left in between. The germline gives CDR1 LGHNA, CDR2 YNFKEQ. This CDR3 is CASSQVAANTGELFF. For the CDR3, the DNA is TGTGCCAGCAGCCAAGTGGCCGCGAACACCGGGGAGCTGTTTTTT.

This clone was recorded once. The gene calls are TRBV5-1 and TRBJ1-6, with 7 bases identical to TRBD1. CDR3 size: 15 residues. The germline V gene encodes CDR1 SGHRS and CDR2 YFSETQ. With V trimmed by 1 base and J by 7 bases, 5 bases remained unmatched. CDR3 in DNA: TGCGCCAGCAGCTTGTCATGGACAGGAAATTCACCCCTCCACTTT. This encodes CASSLSWTGNSPLHF.

This chain joins TRBV6-5 and TRBJ1-2; D perhaps matches TRBD1 (5 bases). V lost 11 bases and J 2 bases, leaving 15 bases between the germline ends. The CDR3 has 13 amino acids. Germline V gene data show CDR1 as MNHEY and CDR2 as SVGAGI. The CDR3: CAGASIDNYGYTF. DNA of the CDR3: TGTGCCGGGGCGTCGATCGACAACTATGGCTACACCTTC.

The chain joins TRBV10-3 to TRBJ2-2, with 9 bases fitting TRBD2. Trimming at V came to 11 bases and at J to 3 bases, leaving 7 bases not matched to a gene. This CDR3 has 14 residues. Per germline, CDR1 ENHRY and CDR2 SYGVKD. CDR3 amino acids: CAVLSGSHTGELFF. The CDR3 nucleotides are TGTGCCGTTCTTAGCGGGAGCCACACCGGGGAGCTGTTTTTT.

This rearrangement joins TRBV5-1 to TRBJ1-6; 7 nucleotides align to TRBD1. In germline, CDR1 is SGHRS, CDR2 YFSETQ. The CDR3 extends over 13 amino acids. V lost 4 bases and J lost 7; bases outside the gene matches: 2. The CDR3 loop is CASSGTENSPLHF. As DNA, the CDR3 is TGCGCCAGCAGCGGGACAGAGAATTCACCCCTCCACTTT.

V gene TRBV3-1 (or the pseudogene TRBV3-2) combines with J gene TRBJ2-3, with 11 bases identical to TRBD2. Per germline, CDR1 LGHDT and CDR2 YNNKEL (reference sequence). The CDR3 runs 15 residues. V lost 4 bases, J lost 3 bases, and 3 bases stayed unmatched. The CDR3 DNA sequence: TGTGCCAGCAGCCCCCTAGCGGGAGGAACAGATACGCAGTATTTT. This sequence encodes CASSPLAGGTDTQYF.

This clone was observed at least ten times. The gene calls are TRBV4-1 and TRBJ2-7; D is possibly TRBD2 (6 bases). The CDR3 extends over 16 amino acids. Germline CDR1 and CDR2: MGHRA and YSYEKL. Trimming removed 0 bases at V and 2 bases at J, with 14 bases between. The CDR3 sequence is CASSQEVTGLTYEQYF. In DNA, the CDR3 is TGCGCCAGCAGCCAAGAAGTAACGGGACTTACCTACGAGCAGTACTTC.

The chain couples TRBV9 to TRBJ2-1; 11 bases map to TRBD2. The CDR3 spans 12 residues. In germline, CDR1 is SGDLS, CDR2 YYNGEE. Trimming cost V 4 bases and J 12 bases; bases outside gene matches: 3. CDR3 DNA: TGTGCCAGCAGCACAGGGACTAGCGGGCAGTTCTTC. Translation: CASSTGTSGQFF.

As to this clone: Sequence at one end of the junction differs from germline and may be a read error. The CDR3 sequence: CASSLAGLGGMDF. CDR3 DNA: TGCGCCAGCAGCTTGGCAGGGTTGGGTGGTATGGACTTC. V gene TRBV5-1 combines with J gene TRBJ2-7; weak D call: TRBD1 (5 bases). Germline CDR1 is SGHRS and CDR2 is YFSETQ. CDR3 length: 13 residues.

The rearrangement uses TRBV12-3 or TRBV12-4 and TRBJ1-1; D is ambiguous. V dropped 1 base and J dropped 9 bases, with 12 bases sitting between them. This CDR3 comprises 13 residues. Here the CDR3 reads CASSLVTGIKAFF. CDR3 in DNA: TGTGCCAGCAGTTTAGTAACGGGGATAAAAGCTTTCTTT.

The chain recombines TRBV5-1 with TRBJ2-3; D might be TRBD2 (6 bases). Deletions cut 0 bases from V and 4 bases from J, with 9 bases between. The CDR3 loop spans 14 amino acids. CDR1 is SGHRS and CDR2 is YFSETQ in the germline V gene. As DNA, the CDR3 is TGCGCCAGCAGCTTGGGTCGCGGGGCAGATACGCAGTATTTT. Its protein is CASSLGRGADTQYF. The full variable domain, with the rest looked up from reference TRBV5-1 and TRBJ2-3, is KAGVTQTPRYLIKTRGQQVTLSCSPISGHRSVSWYQQTPGQGLQFLFEYFSETQRNKGNFPGRFSGRQFSNSRSEMNVSTLELGDSALYLCASSLGRGADTQYFGPGTRLTVL.

The chain combines TRBV19 with TRBJ1-1, with a possible D match to TRBD1 (6 bases). The germline V gene encodes CDR1 LNHDA and CDR2 SQIVND (reference sequence). The V gene lost 3 bases and the J gene lost 5 bases, with 16 bases spanning the gap. The CDR3 loop spans 15 amino acids. This CDR3 is CASSITPRGSTEAFF. CDR3 in DNA: TGTGCCAGTAGTATCACCCCCAGGGGATCAACTGAAGCTTTCTTT.

With respect to this clone: Other DNA variants within this sample encode the same CDR3. V and J are TRBV7-8 and TRBJ1-2; D not certain. This CDR3 is built from 13 residues. Trimming took 3 bases from V and 3 from J, leaving 8 bases between them. In germline, CDR1 is SGHVS, CDR2 FQNEAQ. CDR3 nucleotides: TGTGCCAGCAGCTTGGGGAGGGACTATGGCTACACCTTC. This codes for CASSLGRDYGYTF.

The CDR3 loop reads CASSNYLTDTQYF. For the CDR3, the DNA is TGTGCCAGCAGCAACTACCTCACAGATACGCAGTATTTT. This chain joins TRBV9 and TRBJ2-3; no clear D. CDR1 and CDR2 (germline): SGDLS, YYNGEE. Trimming removed 4 bases from V and 2 bases from J, with 8 bases in between. The CDR3 has 13 residues.

This rearrangement joins TRBV7-3 to TRBJ2-3, with TRBD2 as a possible D gene (7 bases). Trimming removed 5 bases at V and 2 bases at J, with 14 bases between. This CDR3 is built from 15 residues. Germline lookup yields CDR1 SGHTA and CDR2 FQGTGA. CDR3 sequence reads: CASSLKGGSTDTQYF. The CDR3 DNA follows: TGTGCCAGCAGCCTAAAGGGGGGGTCCACAGATACGCAGTATTTT.

The V call is TRBV27, the J call TRBJ1-1, with 7 bases aligning to TRBD1. Germline V gene sequence: CDR1 MNHEY, CDR2 SMNVEV (reference sequence). This CDR3 is built from 14 residues. V was pared by 2 bases and J by 4 bases, with 4 bases of the junction left unmatched. DNA of the CDR3: TGTGCCAGCAGTTTAAAACAGGGGATCACTGAAGCTTTCTTT. It is translated as CASSLKQGITEAFF.

The chain carries TRBV5-1 and TRBJ2-2, with D possibly TRBD2 on 5 matching bases. V was pared by 0 bases and J by 7 bases, with 10 bases between. Germline CDR1 and CDR2: SGHRS and YFSETQ. The CDR3 is 14 amino acids. Here the CDR3 reads CASSLGEWNGELFF. The CDR3 DNA sequence: TGCGCCAGCAGCTTGGGGGAGTGGAACGGGGAGCTGTTTTTT.

The chain is built from TRBV27 and TRBJ1-1; 9 bases are a match to TRBD1. CDR3 size: 15 residues. Germline lookup yields CDR1 MNHEY and CDR2 SMNVEV (reference sequence). The ends lost 6 bases at V and 7 bases at J; junction bases unmatched: 12. CDR3 protein: CASRRDRDLGSEAFF. Written as DNA, the CDR3 is TGTGCCAGCAGACGGGACAGGGACCTAGGGAGTGAAGCTTTCTTT.

The rearrangement links TRBV6-5 to TRBJ1-2, with D perhaps TRBD1 (5 bases). The V gene's germline CDR1 is MNHEY and CDR2 SVGAGI. CDR3 length equals 12 residues. V lost 5 bases, J lost 13 bases, and 17 bases lay in between. This chain's CDR3 is CASSPQTGQGTF. In nucleotides, the CDR3 is TGTGCCAGCAGTCCTCAAACAGGCCAAGGCACCTTC.

The CDR3 DNA reads as TGTGCCAGCAGTCCAATAACTGGTGTAGAGACCCAGTACTTC. It is translated as CASSPITGVETQYF. This chain links TRBV27 with TRBJ2-5; D unclear. The CDR3 sequence is 14 residues long. V was clipped by 5 bases and J by 4 bases, with 14 bases between them. Germline V gene lookup returns CDR1 MNHEY and CDR2 SMNVEV (reference sequence).

The V and J genes are TRBV19 and TRBJ2-2; D is uncertain. V gave up 4 bases and J gave up 9 bases, with 12 bases separating them. Germline values: CDR1 LNHDA, CDR2 SQIVND (reference sequence). The CDR3 is 13 amino acids. DNA for the CDR3: TGTGCCAGTAGTAAAGAACGGAGTAGGGAGCTGTTTTTT. Residues: CASSKERSRELFF.

The chain has TRBV19 and TRBJ1-2; 8 nucleotides match TRBD1. V lost 4 bases and J lost 3; bases outside the gene matches: 4. Germline loops: CDR1 LNHDA, CDR2 SQIVND (reference sequence). The CDR3 consists of 14 residues. The CDR3 loop reads CASSTGQGYYGYTF. CDR3 DNA sequence: TGTGCCAGTAGTACCGGACAGGGATACTATGGCTACACCTTC.

This clone was seen only once. The chain combines TRBV27 with TRBJ2-1; 10 bases line up with TRBD1. This CDR3 has 14 residues. In germline, CDR1 is MNHEY, CDR2 SMNVEV (reference sequence). Trimming took 5 bases from V and 6 from J; bases not matched to a gene: 4. The CDR3 loop is CASSPRTGGNEQFF. CDR3 in DNA: TGTGCCAGCAGTCCCCGGACAGGGGGCAATGAGCAGTTCTTC.